These 20 T cell receptor beta chains were sequenced from one sample in a study of cytomegalovirus exposure and HLA in healthy donors. Primers: 60 Vbeta forward and 13 Jbeta reverse. Assay: immunoSEQ multiplex PCR; the TCRdb copy retains only in-frame clones and omits some. The sample lists approximately 190,000 clones, 80% seen once, with about 5.7% in the top ten. Sequenced sample: PBMCs. Receptors originate from a man aged 40-49 years in good health and CMV-seropositive.

The chain combines TRBV28 with TRBJ2-1, with 10 positions matching TRBD2. The CDR3 sequence is 14 residues long. Trimming cost V 9 bases and J 2 bases; bases outside gene matches: 4. The germline V gene has CDR1 MDHEN and CDR2 SYDVKM. The DNA of the CDR3 is TGTGCCAGTATTAGCGGGGGGACCTACAATGAGCAGTTCTTC. Protein product: CASISGGTYNEQFF.

The CDR3 protein is CASRSRGWMANYGYTF. DNA of the CDR3: TGTGCCAGCAGATCCAGGGGTTGGATGGCTAACTATGGCTACACCTTC. V usage is TRBV28 and J usage is TRBJ1-2, with D perhaps matching TRBD1 (6 bases). The CDR3 covers 16 residues. In germline, CDR1 is MDHEN, CDR2 SYDVKM. Deletions cut 6 bases from V and 0 bases from J, with 17 bases between.

This chain links TRBV7-9 with TRBJ1-1; 8 positions agree with TRBD1. Trimming took 3 bases from V and 1 from J; bases not matched to a gene: 4. The CDR3 covers 15 residues. Looked up from germline, CDR1 is SEHNR and CDR2 is FQNEAQ (reference sequence). The CDR3 nucleotides are TGTGCCAGCAGCTTTGGACAGGGCACGAACACTGAAGCTTTCTTT. As protein: CASSFGQGTNTEAFF.

A word on this clone: The sample carries other DNA sequences with the same CDR3. The CDR3 sequence: CASSIRVAYEQYF. The CDR3, as DNA: TGTGCCAGTAGTATCAGGGTGGCCTACGAGCAGTACTTC. This sequence joins TRBV19 and TRBJ2-7; possibly TRBD1 for D (5 bases). The germline CDR1 and CDR2 sequences are LNHDA and SQIVND (reference sequence). Trimming cost V 3 bases and J 2 bases, with 8 bases left between them. This CDR3 is 13 amino acids long.

The chain couples TRBV2 to TRBJ1-1; a possible D gene is TRBD1 (5 bases). The V end lost 6 bases, the J end lost 0 bases, and 14 bases lay between the germline ends. This CDR3 comprises 15 residues. Germline CDR1 is SNHLY and CDR2 is FYNNEI. The CDR3 loop is CASRDMGLLNTEAFF. In nucleotides, the CDR3 is TGTGCCAGCAGAGACATGGGGCTACTGAACACTGAAGCTTTCTTT.

The chain carries TRBV7-2 and TRBJ1-3; TRBD1 aligns across 9 bases. The V gene's germline CDR1 is SGHTA and CDR2 FQGNSA. The CDR3 has 17 amino acids. Losses at the gene ends were 4 bases for V and 3 bases for J; bases not matched to a gene: 10. DNA of the CDR3: TGTGCCAGCAGCTCCAGGGACAGGGAGAAGAATGGAAACACCATATATTTT. Its protein is CASSSRDREKNGNTIYF.

This chain links TRBV27 with TRBJ1-5; 9 bases map to TRBD1. There are 14 residues in the CDR3. The germline V gene has CDR1 MNHEY and CDR2 SMNVEV (reference sequence). V dropped 8 bases and J dropped 5; count of bases not matched to a gene: 7. In DNA form, the CDR3 reads TGTGCCAGCGCAAACACAGGGGGCGATCAGCCCCAGCATTTT. Its translation: CASANTGGDQPQHF.

This chain uses TRBV20-1 with TRBJ1-4, with 7 bases that match TRBD1. V shed 3 bases and J 8 bases; nucleotides not matched to a gene: 0. The germline CDR1 and CDR2 sequences are DFQATT and SNEGSKA (reference sequence). There are 11 residues in the CDR3. The chain's CDR3 is CSARTGEKLFF. The CDR3 DNA is TGCAGTGCTAGGACAGGGGAAAAACTGTTTTTT.

In the case of this clone: The junction and the germline gene differ at one end; a read error may be behind it. The V gene is TRBV7-9, the J gene TRBJ2-4; the D gene is possibly TRBD1 (7 bases). This CDR3 is 12 amino acids long. Germline V gene data show CDR1 as SEHNR and CDR2 as FQNEAQ (reference sequence). In nucleotides, the CDR3 is TGTGCCAGCAGCCCGGGGGCAGGGGGTAGTCGGTTC. The encoded protein is CASSPGAGGSRF.

This sequence joins TRBV13 and TRBJ1-1; the D is unclear. The length of the CDR3 is 12 residues. Trimming took off 0 bases at V and 7 bases at J, with 6 bases between the two ends. Germline V gene sequence: CDR1 PRHDT, CDR2 FYEKMQ (reference sequence). CDR3 protein: CASSLGPVEAFF. CDR3 coding DNA: TGTGCCAGCAGCTTAGGTCCAGTTGAAGCTTTCTTT.

The rearrangement links TRBV27 to TRBJ2-1, with D unresolved. With 4 bases removed from V and 9 bases from J, the gap between germline ends came to 7 bases. From germline, CDR1 is MNHEY and CDR2 SMNVEV (reference sequence). The CDR3 contains 11 residues. The CDR3 region has the DNA TGTGCCAGCAGTTCAGGTTTTGAGCAGTTCTTC. Residues: CASSSGFEQFF.

This rearrangement joins TRBV5-1 to TRBJ1-4; D gene uncertain. CDR1 and CDR2 (germline): SGHRS, YFSETQ. With 2 bases removed from V and 0 bases from J, the gap between germline ends came to 5 bases. This CDR3 contains 14 residues. The CDR3 region is CASSFTSTNEKLFF. The CDR3 bases are TGCGCCAGCAGCTTTACATCAACTAATGAAAAACTGTTTTTT.

V and J are TRBV4-1 and TRBJ2-3; D may be TRBD2 (6 bases). The CDR3 has 15 residues. Per germline, CDR1 MGHRA and CDR2 YSYEKL. Trimming cost V 0 bases and J 0 bases, with 7 bases left between them. CDR3 amino acids: CASSQDAGSTDTQYF. CDR3 coding DNA: TGCGCCAGCAGCCAAGATGCGGGAAGCACAGATACGCAGTATTTT.

This chain links TRBV6-1 with TRBJ1-2, with TRBD1 matching over 8 bases. Germline V lookup: CDR1 MNHNS, CDR2 SASEGT. The junction had 8 bases not matched to a gene; V was cut back by 6 bases and J by 5 bases. This CDR3 is 14 amino acids long. The CDR3 sequence: CASSLTGEGYGYTF. The DNA of the CDR3 is TGTGCCAGCAGCTTGACAGGGGAGGGGTATGGCTACACCTTC.

V usage is TRBV10-2 and J usage is TRBJ2-5, with a tentative D call TRBD2 (7 bases). V was pared by 3 bases and J by 4 bases, with 12 bases between. This CDR3 is built from 14 residues. CDR1 is WSHSY, CDR2 SAAADI, per germline. The CDR3 coding sequence is TGCGCCAGCAGTGACGGGGGGCGCTCAGAGACCCAGTACTTC. Its translation: CASSDGGRSETQYF.

This clone has only a few counts. The rearrangement uses TRBV27 and TRBJ1-2; D might be TRBD1 (5 bases). CDR1 and CDR2 (germline): MNHEY, SMNVEV (reference sequence). The CDR3 runs 13 residues. With 11 bases removed from V and 3 bases from J, the gap between germline ends came to 16 bases. The CDR3 sequence: CAPCRGWDYGYTF. In DNA form, the CDR3 reads TGTGCCCCCTGTAGGGGATGGGACTATGGCTACACCTTC.

V usage is TRBV12-5 and J usage is TRBJ2-7; a weak D match, TRBD1 (5 bases). The CDR3 is made up of 12 amino acids. Trimming removed 9 bases from V and 4 bases from J, with 13 bases in between. In germline, CDR1 is LGHNT, CDR2 FRNRAP. The CDR3, as DNA: TGTGCTAGCAGGGCTTTCGGGTACGAGCAGTACTTC. Its protein is CASRAFGYEQYF. The full variable domain, with the rest looked up from reference TRBV12-5 and TRBJ2-7, is DARVTQTPRHKVTEMGQEVTMRCQPILGHNTVFWYRQTMMQGLELLAYFRNRAPLDDSGMPKDRFSAEMPDATLATLKIQPSEPRDSAVYFCASRAFGYEQYFGPGTRLTVT.

In DNA form, the CDR3 reads TGTGCCAGCAGGGCTGGCCGGGGTGAGACCCAGTACTTC. This gives the protein CASRAGRGETQYF. The chain joins TRBV5-7 to TRBJ2-5; D perhaps matches TRBD2 (5 bases). Being an ORF, TRBV5-7 has a function that is uncertain. The CDR3 runs 13 residues. Trimming stripped 5 bases from V and 5 bases from J, with 13 bases between.

This chain links TRBV6-5 with TRBJ1-6, with 11 bases matching TRBD1. The CDR3 contains 14 residues. V was clipped by 6 bases and J by 10 bases; unmatched bases: 5. Germline V gene data show CDR1 as MNHEY and CDR2 as SVGAGI. The CDR3 is CASRPDRGLSPLHF. The CDR3 DNA reads TGTGCCAGCAGACCGGACAGGGGGCTGTCACCCCTCCACTTT.

This clone was counted a few times. The V and J genes are TRBV9 and TRBJ2-3, with a possible D match to TRBD2 (5 bases). The CDR3 spans 15 residues. V shed 0 bases and J shed 5 bases, with 13 bases lying between them. Germline CDR1 is SGDLS and CDR2 is YYNGEE. DNA for the CDR3: TGTGCCAGCAGCGTAGAAACTAGTCGGGTAGATACGCAGTATTTT. Its translation is CASSVETSRVDTQYF.